Shown below are 22 T cell receptor beta chains from a single sample sequenced in a study of Graves' ophthalmopathy and Graves' hyperthyroidism. As the template, RNA transcripts were used to amplify TCR beta CDR3 regions. HTBI-primed RT-PCR formed the first round, and a multiplex PCR formed the second. TCRdb reprocessed the multiplex PCR reads via MiXCR and lists one record per CDR3 protein. The sample lists over a million distinct CDR3 sequences, roughly 35% seen once, with around 10% in the top ten. Sequencing was done on a sample of peripheral blood or thyroid tissue (not recorded which). The receptors were gathered from an adult man with Graves' hyperthyroidism.

This clonotype was recorded many times. The J gene is TRBJ2-5, the V gene TRBV19; D could derive from TRBD1 or TRBD2 (5 bases each). The CDR3 is 13 residues long. Deletions cut 6 bases from V and 4 bases from J, with 12 bases between. CDR1 LNHDA and CDR2 SQIVND come from the germline V gene (reference sequence). CDR3 protein: CASRGTYGETQYF. The CDR3 nucleotides are TGTGCCAGTAGGGGGACCTACGGAGAGACCCAGTACTTC.

This clonotype was seen at least ten times. The chain has TRBV10-3 and TRBJ2-5, with 10 bases fitting TRBD1. This CDR3 region has 14 residues. Germline CDR1 is ENHRY and CDR2 is SYGVKD. The V and J ends lost 6 bases and 5 bases, in that order; junction bases with no gene match: 6. The CDR3 nucleotides read TGTGCCATCAGAGCGGGACAGGGGTATGAGACCCAGTACTTC. Encoded protein: CAIRAGQGYETQYF.

This clonotype was counted ten times or more. The chain has TRBV9 and TRBJ2-7, with 7 bases lining up with TRBD1. Germline CDR1 and CDR2: SGDLS and YYNGEE. The CDR3 sequence is 14 residues long. Trimming took 0 bases from V and 3 from J; bases not matched to a gene: 3. This CDR3 reads CASSVEAGGYEQYF. The DNA for the CDR3 is TGTGCCAGCAGCGTAGAGGCAGGGGGCTACGAGCAGTACTTC.

A note on this clonotype: Given the absence of the conserved phenylalanine or tryptophan at the CDR3 end, a read error is likely. It is unclear where the CDR3 begins or ends on the DNA, so no DNA is shown, and the CDR3 is as TCRdb lists it. This rearrangement joins TRBV20-1 to TRBJ1-3. The CDR3 contains 13 residues when both ends are counted. The germline gives CDR1 DFQATT, CDR2 SNEGSKA (reference sequence). This chain's CDR3 is CSARGLYSGGADT.

Concerning this clonotype: One base separates it from a far larger clone, so it is likely a read error. The chain employs TRBV20-1 and TRBJ2-7, with D uncertain. CDR1 DFQATT and CDR2 SNEGSKA come from the germline V gene (reference sequence). This CDR3 comprises 11 residues. CDR3 sequence reads: CSASPSYGQYF. As DNA, the CDR3 is TGCAGTGCTAGTCCCTCCTACGGGCAGTACTTC.

The table lists this clonotype with many counts. This chain joins TRBV29-1 and TRBJ2-7; 7 bases are a match to TRBD1. Germline V gene sequence: CDR1 SQVTM, CDR2 ANQGSEA. The ends lost 5 bases at V and 0 bases at J; junction bases unmatched: 7. There are 14 residues in the CDR3. DNA for the CDR3: TGCAGCGTTACCCCGACAGGGAACTCCTACGAGCAGTACTTC. Protein: CSVTPTGNSYEQYF.

This clonotype was counted only a few times. The CDR3 DNA follows: TGTGCCAGTAGTAGAAGTGAAGTGGGGATTCAGTACTTC. This encodes CASSRSEVGIQYF. The chain links TRBV19 to TRBJ2-7; D call uncertain. CDR1 and CDR2 from the germline V gene are LNHDA and SQIVND (reference sequence). The germline V and J ends were trimmed by 4 bases and 10 bases, with 17 bases remaining between them. The CDR3 runs to 13 residues. The full variable domain, its missing parts supplied by reference TRBV19 and TRBJ2-7, is DGGITQSPKYLFRKEGQNVTLSCEQNLNHDAMYWYRQDPGQGLRLIYYSQIVNDFQKGDIAEGYSVSREKKESFPLTVTSAQKNPTAFYLCASSRSEVGIQYFGPGTRLTVT.

The chain carries TRBV19 and TRBJ1-2, with TRBD1 as a possible D gene (6 bases). CDR1 is LNHDA and CDR2 is SQIVND in the germline V gene (reference sequence). The CDR3 has 16 amino acids. The V end was cut by 9 bases, the J end by 3 bases, with 23 bases between. The DNA for the CDR3 is TGTGCCAGCAGCTCCAAAAACAGGGAACCCTACTATGGCTACACCTTC. The encoded protein is CASSSKNREPYYGYTF.

This clonotype was seen only a few times. The chain is built from TRBV7-8 and TRBJ2-5; D might be TRBD1 (6 bases). CDR3 length: 16 amino acids. The germline V and J ends were trimmed by 6 bases and 3 bases, with 20 bases remaining between them. Germline CDR1 is SGHVS and CDR2 is FQNEAQ. This chain's CDR3 is CASRPRTGTQKETQYF. CDR3 bases: TGTGCCAGCAGACCCAGGACCGGGACACAAAAAGAGACCCAGTACTTC.

This clonotype was counted many times. This chain connects TRBV10-3 to TRBJ2-7; 8 bases map to TRBD2. The CDR3 totals 16 residues. From germline, CDR1 is ENHRY and CDR2 SYGVKD. The V segment lost 2 bases and the J segment 2 bases; nucleotides outside the gene matches: 8. CDR3 loop: CAISEGRISGTYEQYF. The CDR3, as DNA: TGTGCCATCAGTGAGGGACGGATTAGCGGGACCTACGAGCAGTACTTC.

This clonotype appeared many times. The chain joins TRBV7-8 to TRBJ2-7; 10 positions agree with TRBD2. Germline CDR1 is SGHVS and CDR2 is FQNEAQ. J gave up 3 bases and V 1 base, and 3 bases lay outside the gene matches. This CDR3 contains 15 residues. The CDR3 is CASSLERGGHYEQYF. CDR3 bases: TGTGCCAGCAGCTTAGAGCGGGGGGGGCACTACGAGCAGTACTTC. The whole variable domain, filled in from reference TRBV7-8 and TRBJ2-7, reads GAGVSQSPRYKVAKRGQDVALRCDPISGHVSLFWYQQALGQGPEFLTYFQNEAQLDKSGLPSDRFFAERPEGSVSTLKIQRTQQEDSAVYLCASSLERGGHYEQYFGPGTRLTVT.

There are a few counts of this clonotype. This chain joins TRBV11-2 and TRBJ1-6, with D unclear. Looked up from germline, CDR1 is SGHAT and CDR2 is FQNNGV. The CDR3 extends over 15 amino acids. V was clipped by 4 bases and J by 5 bases, with 12 bases between them. The CDR3 region has the DNA TGTGCCAGCAGCTCAAGGACGCCTCATAATTCACCCCTCCACTTT. This encodes CASSSRTPHNSPLHF.

The chain recombines TRBV20-1 with TRBJ1-1; the match to TRBD1 covers 7 bases. Germline V lookup: CDR1 DFQATT, CDR2 SNEGSKA (reference sequence). The CDR3 runs to 15 residues. J gave up 0 bases and V 3 bases, and 7 bases lay outside the gene matches. This CDR3 is CSASLRGLMNTEAFF. DNA of the CDR3: TGCAGTGCTAGTCTCAGGGGGTTGATGAACACTGAAGCTTTCTTT.

V usage is TRBV12-3 or TRBV12-4 and J usage is TRBJ2-7; D not certain. The CDR3 has 12 residues. V was clipped by 6 bases and J by 2 bases, with 8 bases between them. The CDR3 sequence: CASRRRPYEQYF. In DNA form, the CDR3 reads TGTGCCAGCAGACGACGGCCCTACGAGCAGTACTTC.

The chain couples TRBV7-8 to TRBJ2-2, with 8 bases aligning to TRBD2. The CDR3 length is 16 residues. CDR1 SGHVS and CDR2 FQNEAQ come from the germline V gene. J gave up 1 base and V 1 base, and 2 bases lay outside the gene matches. CDR3 loop: CASSLEGLGNTGELFF. The CDR3 nucleotides read TGTGCCAGCAGCTTAGAGGGACTAGGGAACACCGGGGAGCTGTTTTTT.

The sample holds many counts of this clonotype. The gene calls are TRBV9 and TRBJ1-4; D unresolved. V shed 4 bases and J shed 7 bases, with 14 bases lying between them. Germline lookup yields CDR1 SGDLS and CDR2 YYNGEE. The CDR3 covers 14 residues. The CDR3 DNA follows: TGTGCCAGCAGCTCACGAACGGGGATTGAAAAACTGTTTTTT. Encoded protein: CASSSRTGIEKLFF.

The sample holds a few counts of this clonotype. The rearrangement joins TRBV5-1 to TRBJ2-5; 8 positions agree with TRBD2. Germline V CDR1 and CDR2: SGHRS, YFSETQ. CDR3 length: 16 amino acids. After removal of 4 bases from V and 1 base from J, the junction contained 9 bases not matched to a gene. The CDR3 region is CASSGLVREAQETQYF. The CDR3 region has the DNA TGCGCCAGCAGCGGACTGGTGCGGGAGGCCCAAGAGACCCAGTACTTC.

As concerns this clonotype: At one of its ends the junction is not consistent with the germline gene, which may arise from a read error. The chain carries TRBV7-9 and TRBJ2-7, with D maybe TRBD1 (6 bases). CDR3 size: 16 residues. Germline assignment: CDR1 SEHNR and CDR2 FQNEAQ (reference sequence). The DNA for the CDR3 is TGCGCCAGCAGCCAGGACAGCCCGACACTAAAATACGAGCAGTACTTC. Protein: CASSQDSPTLKYEQYF. Full variable domain (outside the CDR3, taken from reference TRBV7-9 and TRBJ2-7): DTGVSQNPRHKITKRGQNVTFRCDPISEHNRLYWYRQTLGQGPEFLTYFQNEAQLEKSRLLSDRFSAERPKGSFSTLEIQRTEQGDSAMYLCASSQDSPTLKYEQYFGPGTRLTVT.

About this clonotype: At one boundary the junction diverges from the germline segment, which might be a read error. This chain joins TRBV9 and TRBJ1-1; D is perhaps TRBD1 (5 bases). Germline V gene sequence: CDR1 SGDLS, CDR2 YYNGEE. The CDR3 loop spans 13 amino acids. The DNA of the CDR3 is TGTGCCAGCAGCCCCCAGGGAGGCACTGGAGCTTTCTTT. Encoded protein: CASSPQGGTGAFF.

Many counts were recorded for this clonotype. The genes are TRBV19 and TRBJ1-4; D is uncertain. V shed 2 bases and J shed 0 bases, with 7 bases lying between them. The germline V gene has CDR1 LNHDA and CDR2 SQIVND (reference sequence). The CDR3 is 15 amino acids. The CDR3 reads CASSIFRTTNEKLFF. The CDR3 bases are TGTGCCAGTAGTATATTCAGAACAACTAATGAAAAACTGTTTTTT.

The genes are TRBV10-3 and TRBJ1-5; no clear D. The CDR3 has 14 residues. V was clipped by 10 bases and J by 9 bases, with 22 bases between them. Germline CDR1 ENHRY, CDR2 SYGVKD. The CDR3 nucleotides read TGTGCCACCAGCACCGAGACGGCGTTCGCGCCCCAGCATTTT. Translating gives CATSTETAFAPQHF.

This clonotype came up many times. V is TRBV29-1 and J is TRBJ2-2; 7 nucleotides align to TRBD1. Germline-derived CDR1 and CDR2 are SQVTM and ANQGSEA. The CDR3 spans 15 residues. The J segment lost 3 bases and the V segment lost 7 bases, leaving 11 bases of the junction unmatched. In DNA, the CDR3 is TGCAGCGCCGCGGGTCCAGGGGGTCACACCGGGGAGCTGTTTTTT. Amino acid sequence: CSAAGPGGHTGELFF.